This T cell receptor (beta chain) was captured by sequencing in a study of regulatory T cells in long-lasting Graves disease. V lost 0 bases and J lost 0, with 6 bases in between. The CDR3 is 15 amino acids. Germline V lookup: CDR1 SGHRS, CDR2 YFSETQ. The authors built TCR beta libraries using iRepertoire HTBI primers and Arm-PCR of CDR3 regions. Via MiXCR, TCRdb re-called the multiplex PCR reads, giving one row per CDR3 protein. The table includes approximately 230,000 distinct CDR3 sequences, around 18% detected once. Sample time point: newly diagnosed GD, antithyroid drugs for less than 3 months. TCR sequences were obtained from RNA taken from PBMCs.

The material sequenced was peripheral blood mononuclear cells (PBMCs), taken at new diagnosis, from a patient treated with antithyroid drugs. The chain combines TRBV5-1 with TRBJ1-4; D not resolved. This TCR came from a female donor with Graves disease. The CDR3 sequence is CASSLGTSTNEKLFF. The CDR3 DNA is TGCGCCAGCAGCTTGGGGACGTCAACTAATGAAAAACTGTTTTTT.